The sequence of this T cell receptor (beta chain) was determined in a study of blood T cell repertoires in COVID-19. Trimming removed 4 bases from V and 3 bases from J; junction bases left unmatched: 11. The CDR3 has 20 residues. CDR1 is LGHNA and CDR2 is YNFKEQ in the germline V gene. Each participant's cohort was designated according to participant-reported clinical history. Two negative PCRs, clearance, or symptom resolution characterized the recovered Cohort 3 donors. Some clones are missing from TCRdb's copy, which holds only in-frame ones; the method was immunoSEQ multiplex PCR. The repertoire holds some 130,000 clones, with around 83% as singletons.

The chain employs TRBV4-2 and TRBJ2-2, with 16 nucleotides matching TRBD2. Sequences were obtained from PBMCs or T cells enriched from blood (not recorded which). The origin of this receptor is a man under 40 who had recovered from COVID-19. The CDR3 bases are TGTGCCAGCAGCCCACTGGGACTAGCGGGGGGGCTTGCTGACACCGGGGAGCTGTTTTTT. Its protein is CASSPLGLAGGLADTGELFF.